This T cell receptor beta chain was identified in a study of CD8+ T cells in alopecia areata. In alopecia areata patients, both lesional scalp punch biopsies and peripheral blood were collected. Both CD4+ and CD8+ T cells were separated by sorting PBMCs. RNA, once extracted, was reverse transcribed into cDNA for use as the sequencing template. Here immunoSEQ multiplex PCR was the method, and the copy in TCRdb shows in-frame clones only, minus some. The sample records about 130,000 clones, about 57% being singletons. Looked up from germline, CDR1 is SEHNR and CDR2 is FQNEAQ (reference sequence). CDR3 length equals 14 residues. V was trimmed by 5 bases and J by 5 bases, leaving 16 bases between them.

This receptor was taken from a human donor with alopecia areata. V and J are TRBV7-9 and TRBJ2-7; weak D call: TRBD1 (5 bases). The sample here was CD4+ T cells sorted from blood, taken at week 0. The CDR3 region is CASSPRAQTHEQYF. The CDR3 DNA reads as TGTGCCAGCAGCCCCAGGGCCCAAACCCACGAGCAGTACTTC.